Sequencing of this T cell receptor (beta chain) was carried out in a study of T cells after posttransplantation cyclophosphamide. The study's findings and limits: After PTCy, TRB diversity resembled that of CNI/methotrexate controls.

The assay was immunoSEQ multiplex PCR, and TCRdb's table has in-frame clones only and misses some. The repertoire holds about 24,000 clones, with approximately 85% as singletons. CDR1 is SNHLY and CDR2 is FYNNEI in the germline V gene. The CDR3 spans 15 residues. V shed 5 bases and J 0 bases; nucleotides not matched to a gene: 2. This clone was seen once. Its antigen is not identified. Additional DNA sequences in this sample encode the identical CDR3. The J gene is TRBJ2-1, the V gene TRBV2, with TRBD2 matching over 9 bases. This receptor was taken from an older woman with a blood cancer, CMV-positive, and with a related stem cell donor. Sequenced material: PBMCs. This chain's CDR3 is CASSRSGSSYNEQFF. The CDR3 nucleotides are TGTGCCAGCAGTCGTAGCGGGAGCTCCTACAATGAGCAGTTCTTC. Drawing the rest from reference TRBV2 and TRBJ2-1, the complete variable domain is EPEVTQTPSHQVTQMGQEVILRCVPISNHLYFYWYRQILGQKVEFLVSFYNNEISEKSEIFDDQFSVERPDGSNFTLKIRSTKLEDSAMYFCASSRSGSSYNEQFFGPGTRLTVL.